This T cell receptor beta chain came from a study of blood T cell repertoires in COVID-19. Libraries were prepared by immunoSEQ multiplex PCR; TCRdb keeps only in-frame clonotypes and omits some of them. The sample lists 150,000 to 200,000 clones, over 75% occurring once. Germline values: CDR1 SEHNR, CDR2 FQNEAQ (reference sequence). The CDR3 has 13 residues. With 5 bases clipped from V and 10 bases from J, the junction kept 4 bases outside the gene matches. This sequence was found in a man in his fifties with acute or convalescent COVID-19. This chain joins TRBV7-9 and TRBJ1-6, with TRBD1 matching over 8 bases. Sample: peripheral blood. The CDR3 protein is CASSPTGESPLHF. As DNA, the CDR3 is TGTGCCAGCAGCCCGACAGGGGAATCACCCCTCCACTTT.